This TCR beta chain was documented in a study of cytomegalovirus exposure and HLA in healthy donors. Whole-study findings and limits: According to the study, 150 to 200 TCR beta chains were cytomegalovirus-associated. Most of the CMV-associated TCR beta chains (in a later analysis) appeared to be HLA-restricted. Analysis was carried out at a later point, and it linked a missense DCLRE1C variant to TCR beta V- and J-gene trimming.

As to this clone: Its antigen is still unknown.

Vbeta (60) and Jbeta (13) primers were used in the PCR. Produced via immunoSEQ multiplex PCR; TCRdb's table is partial and in-frame only. Among 150,000 to 200,000 clones listed, around 72% were seen once. The sample taken for sequencing was PBMCs. The receptor comes from a female donor in good health and CMV-seronegative.

The CDR3 is CASSLALGSEQFF. The DNA for the CDR3 is TGTGCCAGCAGCTTAGCTTTGGGGAGTGAGCAGTTCTTC. This sequence joins TRBV11-2 and TRBJ2-1; the D gene is possibly TRBD2 (5 bases). The CDR3 is made up of 13 amino acids. V dropped 1 base and J dropped 9 bases, with 10 bases sitting between them. CDR1 and CDR2 (germline): SGHAT, FQNNGV.